The TCR beta chain under discussion was sequenced for a study of PD-1 blockade in classical Hodgkin lymphoma (TCRdb year 2020). A note on the overall study: Nivolumab dosing was 3 mg/kg intravenously every 2 weeks, continuing until either disease progression or unacceptable toxicity. The study used TCR beta sequencing and CyTOF to define a peripheral blood immune signature of response to PD-1 blockade in classical Hodgkin lymphoma. The paper as a whole reports these results and caveats: Baseline diversity similar to that of newly diagnosed patients was observed in trial patients achieving complete response, whereas significantly lower diversity was observed in partial responders and progressors. By C4D1, a significant rise was seen in CD4+ TCR diversity but not in CD8+ TCR diversity (p=0.0027 vs p=0.16), and the rise was most apparent among complete responders (p=0.02). Newly diagnosed patients were reported to have lower baseline TCR diversity than healthy donors, and relapsed/refractory patients were reported to have lower baseline TCR diversity still. The study covered only a single clinical trial cohort, and the causes of the repertoire differences, possibly disease activity or prior therapy, were still not defined. Patients starting nivolumab less than 1 year after ASCT had lower diversity and were excluded from later analyses to avoid confounding by immune reconstitution.

As for this clone: Its antigen is still unknown. There are no base qualities to consult, and no much larger clone falls within one base.

The Qiagen DNeasy kit was used to extract genomic DNA both from unsorted PBMCs and from the negatively selected CD4+ and CD8+ fractions. Amplification of TCR beta CDR3 regions was done by immunoSEQ multiplex PCR with primers that anneal to V and J segments. Amplification bias was minimized using a synthetic immune receptor repertoire, and residual bias was removed computationally after sequencing. Turning to the authors' computational methods: Custom Python scripts were used to quantify repertoire diversity as the Shannon entropy index. The unsorted, CD4+ and CD8+ repertoires were each analyzed separately, with the exception of combined analyses, where CD4+ and CD8+ sequences were merged in silico. Clonal expansion was defined as at least a 2-fold frequency increase after treatment relative to C1D1, with a pseudocount of 0.5 for undetected baseline clones. Singleton clones were defined as clones with 0 or 1 copy at C1D1, and non-singleton clones were defined as clones with 2 or more copies. Clones expanded in unsorted samples were annotated as CD4+, CD8+ or unknown by matching protein sequences in sorted samples from the same patient. Wilcoxon tests on paired samples were used to test diversity changes from C1D1 to C4D1. As stored in TCRdb, this immuneACCESS dataset retains in-frame rearrangements with V and J assigned. A fraction of the clones does not appear; measured against another copy, unresolved V genes explain less than half of the discrepancy, and the remainder lacks a known reason. For V, J and clone size, that table is used; D and trimming come from the DNA. The sample yields fewer than 55,000 clones; 80% were counted once. The ten largest clones capture approximately 18% of the sample.

The sample's time point label, in plain terms: cycle 4 day 1 (C4D1), after more than five weeks of nivolumab. Relapse after autologous stem cell transplantation had occurred in all trial patients, and cohorts A, B and C were distinguished by prior brentuximab vedotin exposure. The trial cohort was composed of 56 patients with relapsed/refractory classical Hodgkin lymphoma, for whom complete response, partial response or progressive disease was recorded as best overall response. Trial patients were treated with single-agent nivolumab in the multi-cohort phase II CheckMate 205 trial. An independent review committee assessed best overall response by applying the 2007 International Working Group response criteria. Trial PBMCs were collected just before the start of nivolumab (C1D1) and during therapy at cycle 2 day 1 and cycle 4 day 1. Peripheral blood was collected in 8 mL Vacutainer Cell Preparation Tubes, from which PBMCs were isolated by centrifugation and then cryopreserved.

A distance of 16 bases separates the germline ends of V and J, which lose 4 bases and 6 bases respectively. CDR1 and CDR2 are drawn from the germline V gene (reference sequence): LNHDA, SQIVND. Including cysteine and phenylalanine, the CDR3 has 16 amino acids. CDR3 DNA only is kept here, 48 bases in frame from base 1. This sequence uses TRBV19 and TRBJ1-6; the D gene is perhaps TRBD1, from 5 matching bases. The clonotype comes from a human donor with classical Hodgkin lymphoma. The sequences come from peripheral blood mononuclear cells (PBMCs), collected before the fourth cycle of nivolumab. The CDR3 is CASSNALGRANSPLHF. In nucleotide form, the sequence is TGTGCCAGTAGTAACGCGTTGGGACGGGCTAATTCACCCCTCCACTTT.